Listed below are T cell receptor beta chains from one sample, sequenced in a study of blood T cell repertoires in COVID-19. The method was immunoSEQ multiplex PCR; TCRdb's version includes in-frame clones alone and lacks a portion of them. The repertoire consists of about 70,000 clones, with roughly 80% occurring once and the leading ten covering roughly 18%. Sequencing input: peripheral blood. All receptors derive from a man in his 70s who had recovered from COVID-19. Both conserved end residues are part of each CDR3. D genes are given only for firm matches. Size is omitted from some rows. Given values are once, few, many or a class for expanded clones.

J: TRBJ1-5; D: -; V: TRBV27; size: -; CDR3: CASRPINSNQPQHF; DNA: TGTGCCAGCAGACCTATAAATAGCAATCAGCCCCAGCATTTT
J: TRBJ1-2; D: TRBD1; V: TRBV6-5; size: -; CDR3: CASRIHQGAGYTF; DNA: TGTGCCAGCAGGATCCACCAGGGGGCGGGCTACACCTTC
J: TRBJ2-7; D: TRBD2; V: TRBV19; size: few; CDR3: CASSIGTSGSLHEQYF; DNA: TGTGCCAGTAGTATTGGGACTAGCGGGAGTCTTCACGAGCAGTACTTC
J: TRBJ1-4; D: TRBD1; V: TRBV30; size: -; CDR3: CAGGTGVLDEKLFF; DNA: TGTGCCGGCGGGACAGGAGTCTTGGATGAAAAACTGTTTTTT
J: TRBJ2-7; D: TRBD1; V: TRBV6-5; size: -; CDR3: CASSRRQGSYEQYF; DNA: TGTGCCAGCAGCCGTAGACAGGGATCCTACGAGCAGTACTTC
J: TRBJ1-2; D: -; V: TRBV28; size: -; CDR3: CASSLPRDVYGYTF; DNA: TGTGCCAGCAGTTTACCCAGGGATGTTTATGGCTACACCTTC
J: TRBJ2-6; D: TRBD1; V: TRBV2; size: -; CDR3: CASRRTGNSGANVLTF; DNA: TGTGCCAGCAGGCGGACAGGCAACTCTGGGGCCAACGTCCTGACTTTC
J: TRBJ2-7; D: TRBD1; V: TRBV7-8; size: -; CDR3: CASSLTGTGYEQYF; DNA: TGTGCCAGCAGCCTTACCGGGACAGGCTACGAGCAGTACTTC
J: TRBJ1-5; D: -; V: TRBV24-1; size: -; CDR3: CATSDRTAMPYQPQHF; DNA: TGTGCCACCAGTGATCGGACAGCTATGCCTTATCAGCCCCAGCATTTT
J: TRBJ2-7; D: -; V: TRBV7-2; size: -; CDR3: CASRESYEQYF; DNA: TGTGCCAGCAGGGAGAGCTACGAGCAGTACTTC
J: TRBJ1-2; D: TRBD1; V: TRBV5-6; size: -; CDR3: CASSLGQGGYGYTF; DNA: TGTGCCAGCAGCTTGGGACAGGGCGGCTATGGCTACACCTTC
J: TRBJ1-2; D: -; V: TRBV7-8; size: -; CDR3: CASSSSQTGLDGYTF; DNA: TGTGCCAGCAGCTCAAGTCAAACAGGTCTGGATGGCTACACCTTC
J: TRBJ1-1; D: -; V: TRBV6-5; size: -; CDR3: CASSYEASGMNTEAFF; DNA: TGTGCCAGCAGTTACGAGGCGTCGGGAATGAACACTGAAGCTTTCTTT
J: TRBJ2-7; D: TRBD1; V: TRBV7-2; size: -; CDR3: CASSKSTGVLGEQYF; DNA: TGTGCCAGCAGCAAGTCGACAGGGGTACTGGGGGAGCAGTACTTC
J: TRBJ2-7; D: -; V: TRBV18; size: -; CDR3: CASSPPQGYEQYF; DNA: TGTGCCAGCTCACCACCACAGGGCTACGAGCAGTACTTC
J: TRBJ2-2; D: TRBD1; V: TRBV19; size: -; CDR3: CASSAGTGRTGELFF; DNA: TGTGCCAGTAGTGCGGGGACAGGGAGGACCGGGGAGCTGTTTTTT
J: TRBJ2-7; D: -; V: TRBV28; size: -; CDR3: CASSNGGRTFEQYF; DNA: TGTGCCAGCAGTAACGGGGGACGAACCTTCGAGCAGTACTTC
J: TRBJ1-5; D: -; V: TRBV5-4; size: -; CDR3: CASSRYTGSSNQPQHF; DNA: TGTGCCAGCAGCCGATACACAGGGTCTAGCAATCAGCCCCAGCATTTT
J: TRBJ2-1; D: TRBD2; V: TRBV29-1; size: -; CDR3: CSAASGIVNEQFF; DNA: TGCAGCGCGGCTAGCGGGATTGTCAATGAGCAGTTCTTC
J: TRBJ1-2; D: TRBD1; V: TRBV6-2/TRBV6-3; size: -; CDR3: CASSSGQGGTYGYTF; DNA: TGTGCCAGCAGTTCTGGACAGGGGGGGACCTATGGCTACACCTTC
J: TRBJ1-2; D: -; V: TRBV30; size: -; CDR3: CAWSSAGAGYGYTF; DNA: TGTGCCTGGAGTTCCGCGGGGGCAGGGTATGGCTACACCTTC
J: TRBJ2-1; D: TRBD2; V: TRBV5-4; size: -; CDR3: CASSFGHAGGGDEQFF; DNA: TGTGCCAGCAGCTTCGGGCACGCGGGAGGTGGCGATGAGCAGTTCTTC
J: TRBJ1-3; D: TRBD1; V: TRBV6-6; size: -; CDR3: CASSLGQHSGNTIYF; DNA: TGTGCCAGCAGTCTGGGACAGCACTCTGGAAACACCATATATTTT
J: TRBJ2-5; D: -; V: TRBV4-3; size: -; CDR3: CASSLGIQETQYF; DNA: TGCGCCAGCAGCCTCGGGATCCAAGAGACCCAGTACTTC
J: TRBJ2-7; D: TRBD2; V: TRBV6-5; size: -; CDR3: CASNSGRRGEQYF; DNA: TGTGCCAGCAACAGCGGGAGGCGTGGCGAGCAGTACTTC
J: TRBJ2-3; D: -; V: TRBV7-3; size: -; CDR3: CASSLGQGSTDTQYF; DNA: TGTGCCAGCAGCTTAGGGCAGGGGAGCACAGATACGCAGTATTTT
J: TRBJ2-2; D: -; V: TRBV27; size: -; CDR3: CASSLDRNTGELFF; DNA: TGTGCCAGCAGTTTAGACAGGAACACCGGGGAGCTGTTTTTT
J: TRBJ2-5; D: TRBD1; V: TRBV28; size: -; CDR3: CASRSYRDRRKETQYF; DNA: TGTGCCAGCAGATCATACCGGGACAGAAGAAAAGAGACCCAGTACTTC
J: TRBJ1-1; D: -; V: TRBV7-9; size: few; CDR3: CASSSEGNTEAFF; DNA: TGTGCCAGCAGCTCCGAGGGTAACACTGAAGCTTTCTTT
J: TRBJ2-7; D: TRBD2; V: TRBV28; size: -; CDR3: CASSSVAGVRHEQYF; DNA: TGTGCCAGCAGTTCAGTAGCGGGAGTAAGGCACGAGCAGTACTTC
J: TRBJ2-7; D: -; V: TRBV6-2/TRBV6-3; size: -; CDR3: CASSLLWGPNYEQYF; DNA: TGTGCCAGCAGTTTGTTGTGGGGGCCCAACTACGAGCAGTACTTC
J: TRBJ2-5; D: TRBD2; V: TRBV2; size: -; CDR3: CASSTGLDPETQYF; DNA: TGTGCCAGCAGTACTGGACTAGACCCAGAGACCCAGTACTTC
J: TRBJ1-1; D: -; V: TRBV5-5; size: -; CDR3: CASSYAFLDLAVGEAFF; DNA: TGTGCCAGCAGTTATGCCTTTCTAGACTTAGCTGTGGGTGAAGCTTTCTTT
J: TRBJ1-6; D: -; V: TRBV6-5; size: -; CDR3: CASITGGYNSPLHF; DNA: TGTGCCAGCATTACCGGCGGTTATAATTCACCCCTCCACTTT
J: TRBJ2-5; D: TRBD2; V: TRBV27; size: few; CDR3: CASSLSILAGGILETQYF; DNA: TGTGCCAGCAGTTTATCGATACTAGCGGGAGGTATACTGGAGACCCAGTACTTC
J: TRBJ2-1; D: TRBD2; V: TRBV5-1; size: -; CDR3: CASSFTSGRYNEQFF; DNA: TGCGCCAGCAGCTTTACGAGCGGGAGGTACAATGAGCAGTTCTTC
J: TRBJ1-5; D: -; V: TRBV5-5; size: -; CDR3: CASSPREGRGQPQHF; DNA: TGTGCCAGCAGCCCGAGGGAGGGAAGAGGTCAGCCCCAGCATTTT
J: TRBJ2-7; D: TRBD2; V: TRBV6-2/TRBV6-3; size: -; CDR3: CASSTSSGRAYEQYF; DNA: TGTGCCAGCAGTACCTCTAGCGGGAGGGCCTACGAGCAGTACTTC
J: TRBJ2-1; D: TRBD2; V: TRBV11-2; size: -; CDR3: CASSDGLAGVQVPEQFF; DNA: TGTGCCAGCAGCGACGGACTAGCGGGAGTTCAGGTCCCTGAGCAGTTCTTC
J: TRBJ2-1; D: TRBD2; V: TRBV20-1; size: -; CDR3: CSASKRDSYNEQFF; DNA: TGCAGTGCTAGTAAGCGGGACTCATATAATGAGCAGTTCTTC
J: TRBJ1-4; D: -; V: TRBV30; size: -; CDR3: CAWGGEGVEKLFF; DNA: TGTGCCTGGGGCGGCGAAGGGGTTGAAAAACTGTTTTTT